Many counts were recorded for the clone carrying this T cell receptor beta chain. Its antigen is as yet unknown. Looked up from germline, CDR1 is SGHRS and CDR2 is YFSETQ. The CDR3 is 17 residues long. The junction had 8 bases not matched to a gene; V was cut back by 3 bases and J by 2 bases. The library protocol tagged individual cDNA molecules with unique molecular identifiers. From the 5' RACE reads, TCRdb called clonotypes with MiXCR, one entry per CDR3 protein. The sample lists about 59,000 distinct CDR3 sequences; approximately 13% were seen once. The entry originates in a study of early T cells in non-severe SARS-CoV-2 infection. Whole-study context: Sequencing of unsorted whole blood was done on bulk RNA, leaving chains unpaired.

Overall study results and limits: The study's VDJdb matching favored anti-spike CD8 responses and missed private and CD4 specificities.

This receptor was identified in an adult who was a healthcare worker with PCR-confirmed SARS-CoV-2 infection or an uninfected control (not recorded which). The starting material was whole blood, obtained at baseline. The chain couples TRBV5-1 to TRBJ2-3; TRBD2 matches 11 bases. The CDR3 loop reads CASSSTSGGPTTDTQYF. CDR3 DNA: TGCGCCAGCAGCTCTACTAGCGGGGGACCGACCACAGATACGCAGTATTTT.